One and the same sample provided the 27 T cell receptor beta chains below, sequenced in a study of T cells in Graves' hyperthyroidism and ophthalmopathy. RNA transcripts were the template for amplifying TCR beta CDR3 regions. Researchers ran a first-round RT-PCR on the TCR CDR3 using the HTBI primer set. TCRdb re-called the multiplex PCR reads with MiXCR, one entry per CDR3 protein. Among more than 40,000 distinct CDR3 sequences listed, approximately 50% were seen once. The sequencing input was peripheral blood or thyroid tissue (not recorded which). These TCRs come from a woman aged 45 to 65 with Graves' hyperthyroidism.

In its sample, this clonotype was seen a few times. The chain links TRBV15 to TRBJ2-2, with TRBD1 matching over 7 bases. Losses at the gene ends were 4 bases for V and 1 base for J; bases not matched to a gene: 9. The CDR3 consists of 17 residues. The V gene's germline CDR1 is LNHNV and CDR2 YYDKDF (reference sequence). CDR3: CATSNARDSENTGELFF. In nucleotides, the CDR3 is TGTGCCACCAGCAACGCACGGGACAGCGAGAACACCGGGGAGCTGTTTTTT.

The chain is built from TRBV11-2 and TRBJ2-7; 9 nucleotides align to TRBD2. CDR1 is SGHAT and CDR2 is FQNNGV in the germline V gene. V lost 6 bases and J lost 9; bases outside the gene matches: 15. The CDR3 is 15 amino acids. CDR3 bases: TGTGCCAGCAGACCCAGCGAGAGGGTAGCGGGGGCGCAGTACTTC. Residues: CASRPSERVAGAQYF. The complete variable domain, with remaining parts taken from reference TRBV11-2 and TRBJ2-7, reads EAGVAQSPRYKIIEKRQSVAFWCNPISGHATLYWYQQILGQGPKLLIQFQNNGVVDDSQLPKDRFSAERLKGVDSTLKIQPAKLEDSAVYLCASRPSERVAGAQYFGPGTRLTVT.

By its share, this clonotype is medium-sized (0.01 to 0.1%). The chain combines TRBV20-1 with TRBJ1-1, with D maybe TRBD1 (5 bases). Per the germline V gene, CDR1 is DFQATT and CDR2 is SNEGSKA (reference sequence). V lost 7 bases to trimming and J lost 2 bases, with 14 bases between them. The CDR3 loop spans 13 amino acids. CDR3 bases: TGCAGTGTAAGGGGCAGAGTAAACACTGAAGCTTTCTTT. This translates into CSVRGRVNTEAFF.

In its sample, this clonotype was seen many times. This chain connects TRBV6-5 to TRBJ1-6; D might be TRBD1 (5 bases). The ends were cut back, 6 bases at V and 0 bases at J, with 12 bases in the middle. The CDR3 consists of 16 residues. Germline V gene data show CDR1 as MNHEY and CDR2 as SVGAGI. Here the CDR3 reads CASRRFDSSYNSPLHF. The CDR3 DNA is TGTGCCAGCAGGCGATTCGACAGCTCCTATAATTCACCCCTCCACTTT.

V is TRBV10-2 and J is TRBJ2-7, with a weak D call TRBD1 (6 bases). The CDR3 extends over 13 amino acids. The V end lost 8 bases, the J end lost 4 bases, and 15 bases lay between the germline ends. CDR1 is WSHSY and CDR2 is SAAADI in the germline V gene. The CDR3 nucleotides are TGCGCCAGCGGGACAACGGTCTGGTACGAGCAGTACTTC. Its protein is CASGTTVWYEQYF.

This clonotype was seen ten or more times. The CDR3: CASSLAEGQVYEQYF. The CDR3 DNA follows: TGTGCCAGTAGTCTAGCTGAGGGACAGGTCTACGAGCAGTACTTC. The chain combines TRBV19 with TRBJ2-7, with 8 bases matching TRBD1. Germline lookup yields CDR1 LNHDA and CDR2 SQIVND (reference sequence). CDR3 length equals 15 residues. The V gene end was trimmed by 5 bases and the J gene end by 3 bases; junction bases not matched to a gene: 9.

This clonotype has a count of ten or more. One end of the junction is discordant with germline, which a read error may explain. In DNA, the CDR3 is TGTGCCGTCAGCGGGGGGACCTCTGGAAACACCATATATTTT. Encoded protein: CAVSGGTSGNTIYF. The chain links TRBV10-3 to TRBJ1-3, with D possibly being TRBD1 (5 bases). CDR1 is ENHRY, CDR2 SYGVKD, per germline. CDR3 size: 14 residues.

This sequence joins TRBV9 and TRBJ2-7; 9 bases fit TRBD1. Trimming at V came to 5 bases and at J to 2 bases, leaving 2 bases not matched to a gene. Looked up from germline, CDR1 is SGDLS and CDR2 is YYNGEE. CDR3 size: 13 residues. This CDR3 is CASSGTGTYEQYF. Written as DNA, the CDR3 is TGTGCCAGCAGTGGGACAGGGACCTACGAGCAGTACTTC.

The chain recombines TRBV20-1 with TRBJ1-2; 8 nucleotides line up with TRBD1. In germline, CDR1 is DFQATT, CDR2 SNEGSKA (reference sequence). V shed 4 bases, J shed 4 bases, and the junction held 11 bases outside the gene matches. This CDR3 spans 15 amino acids. CDR3 sequence reads: CSAIDRGQASYGYTF. In nucleotides, the CDR3 is TGCAGTGCTATCGACAGGGGACAAGCTAGCTATGGCTACACCTTC.

This clonotype was seen at least ten times. This chain connects TRBV5-1 to TRBJ2-5; 12 positions match TRBD2. Trimming took 4 bases from V and 5 from J; bases not matched to a gene: 9. This CDR3 comprises 16 residues. From germline, CDR1 is SGHRS and CDR2 YFSETQ. CDR3 in DNA: TGCGCCAGCAGCCGTACGACTAGCGGGAGTGGGGAGACCCAGTACTTC. Its translation is CASSRTTSGSGETQYF.

The genes are TRBV7-6 and TRBJ2-7; the D is unclear. There are 15 residues in the CDR3. Trimming shortened V by 1 base and J by 3 bases, and 13 bases separated the two germline ends. Germline-derived CDR1 and CDR2 are SGHVS and FNYEAQ. CDR3 sequence (DNA): TGTGCCAGCAGCTTAGGCCCCGGACGGAGCTACGAGCAGTACTTC. This sequence encodes CASSLGPGRSYEQYF.

In regard to this clonotype: Germline and junction disagree at one end, which may indicate a read error. The CDR3 loop is CAISAGTGAYVQYF. The CDR3 DNA reads TGTGCCATCAGTGCTGGGACAGGGGCCTACGTGCAGTACTTC. This chain connects TRBV10-3 to TRBJ2-7; TRBD1 aligns across 10 bases. Germline loops: CDR1 ENHRY, CDR2 SYGVKD. This CDR3 is 14 amino acids long.

With regard to this clonotype: This could be a read error, since a much larger clone is one nucleotide away. The rearrangement uses TRBV20-1 and TRBJ2-3; 8 bases align to TRBD1. This CDR3 has 16 amino acids. Germline V CDR1 and CDR2: DFQATT, SNEGSKA (reference sequence). CDR3 loop: CRLGQESSTSTDTQYF. DNA for the CDR3: TGCAGGCTGGGACAGGAATCGTCCACGTCCACAGATACGCAGTATTTT.

The rearrangement links TRBV20-1 to TRBJ2-7; 12 bases agree with TRBD2. After removal of 6 bases from V and 3 bases from J, the junction contained 9 bases not matched to a gene. The CDR3 extends over 15 amino acids. Germline V gives CDR1 DFQATT, CDR2 SNEGSKA (reference sequence). CDR3 coding DNA: TGCAGTGCACCAGGACTAGCGGGGACTTTCTACGAGCAGTACTTC. Amino acids: CSAPGLAGTFYEQYF.

This chain uses TRBV7-2 with TRBJ2-6; D is possibly TRBD1 (7 bases). The V end was cut by 5 bases, the J end by 2 bases, with 13 bases between. The CDR3 totals 16 residues. The germline CDR1 and CDR2 sequences are SGHTA and FQGNSA. CDR3 amino acids: CASSLGGGTGANVLTF. The CDR3 coding sequence is TGTGCCAGCAGCCTAGGAGGGGGCACTGGGGCCAACGTCCTGACTTTC.

The genes are TRBV7-2 and TRBJ2-7, with TRBD2 matching over 10 bases. The junction had 7 bases not matched to a gene; V was cut back by 6 bases and J by 5 bases. The CDR3 totals 14 residues. Germline V gene data show CDR1 as SGHTA and CDR2 as FQGNSA. The CDR3 loop is CASRPSGSSHEQYF. The CDR3 DNA sequence: TGTGCCAGCAGGCCTAGCGGGAGTAGCCACGAGCAGTACTTC.

This chain joins TRBV4-2 and TRBJ2-7; 9 bases are shared with TRBD2. This CDR3 contains 14 residues. Germline values: CDR1 LGHNA, CDR2 YNFKEQ. The trim removed 6 bases at V and 2 bases at J, leaving 5 bases unmatched. CDR3 nucleotides: TGTGCCAGCAGTCCGCGACTAGCGGCCTACGAGCAGTACTTC. Translating it yields CASSPRLAAYEQYF.

With respect to this clonotype: The junction does not match germline at one end; this may be a read error. The CDR3 DNA follows: TGTGCCAGCTCAGCTGGCCTCGGACTGGTCTTT. It encodes CASSAGLGLVF. The chain uses TRBV2 and TRBJ1-6, with D unclear. CDR3 length: 11 residues. Germline-derived CDR1 and CDR2 are SNHLY and FYNNEI.

The chain combines TRBV5-1 with TRBJ1-3; TRBD1 matches 9 bases. The V gene end was trimmed by 4 bases and the J gene end by 3 bases; junction bases not matched to a gene: 2. This CDR3 has 14 amino acids. The germline V gene encodes CDR1 SGHRS and CDR2 YFSETQ. CDR3 coding DNA: TGCGCCAGCAGCCTGGGACAGGGTGGAAACACCATATATTTT. Its protein product is CASSLGQGGNTIYF.

The chain is built from TRBV2 and TRBJ2-7; TRBD1 aligns across 9 bases. CDR1 and CDR2 from the germline V gene are SNHLY and FYNNEI. V was clipped by 6 bases and J by 5 bases; unmatched bases: 5. The CDR3 is 13 amino acids. The CDR3 DNA follows: TGTGCCAGCAGAGCGGGACAGGGCCACGAGCAGTACTTC. This translates into CASRAGQGHEQYF.

Of note for this clonotype: The CDR3 does not end in the conserved phenylalanine or tryptophan, so this is likely a read error. The DNA is omitted, as the CDR3 cannot be located on it reliably, and the CDR3 follows TCRdb's listing. The chain is built from TRBV20-1 and TRBJ2-7. The CDR3 comprises 8 residues, both ends counted. The germline V gene has CDR1 DFQATT and CDR2 SNEGSKA (reference sequence). CDR3 region: CSVKGQSY.

The rearrangement uses TRBV7-9 and TRBJ1-2, with D possibly matching TRBD1 (5 bases). The CDR3 consists of 13 residues. Germline V gives CDR1 SEHNR, CDR2 FQNEAQ (reference sequence). V lost 10 bases and J 6 bases, leaving 18 bases between the germline ends. CDR3 DNA: TGTGCCAACATCAACTGGGTGGGGGATGGCTACACCTTC. It is translated as CANINWVGDGYTF. The full variable domain, with the rest looked up from reference TRBV7-9 and TRBJ1-2, is DTGVSQNPRHKITKRGQNVTFRCDPISEHNRLYWYRQTLGQGPEFLTYFQNEAQLEKSRLLSDRFSAERPKGSFSTLEIQRTEQGDSAMYLCANINWVGDGYTFGSGTRLTVV.

This clonotype has at least ten counts. The chain uses TRBV4-1 and TRBJ1-2; TRBD1 matches 9 bases. Germline trimming cut 6 bases from V and 3 bases from J; bases unmatched to any gene: 5. Germline assignment: CDR1 MGHRA and CDR2 YSYEKL. This CDR3 is 14 amino acids long. In nucleotides, the CDR3 is TGCGCCAGCAGGCTCACAGGGGGCGACTATGGCTACACCTTC. Protein sequence: CASRLTGGDYGYTF.

This clonotype has a count of ten or more. CDR3 bases: TGTGCCAGCTCACCATCCGAGACCCAGTACTTC. Translation gives CASSPSETQYF. The V and J genes are TRBV18 and TRBJ2-5; D uncertain. Trimming removed 2 bases at V and 5 bases at J, with 3 bases between. Germline CDR1 is KGHSH and CDR2 is LQKENI. This CDR3 region has 11 residues.

This clonotype has ten or more counts. V usage is TRBV12-3 or TRBV12-4 and J usage is TRBJ1-6; D not certain. There are 15 residues in the CDR3. V shed 2 bases and J shed 0 bases, with 5 bases lying between them. In DNA, the CDR3 is TGTGCCAGCAGTTTAACGAGCTCCTATAATTCACCCCTCCACTTT. Its translation is CASSLTSSYNSPLHF.

The V call is TRBV7-2, the J call TRBJ2-7; D is possibly TRBD2 (6 bases). CDR1 is SGHTA and CDR2 is FQGNSA in the germline V gene. This CDR3 spans 13 amino acids. V lost 5 bases and J lost 3, with 11 bases in between. The CDR3 loop reads CASSRGTNYEQYF. The CDR3 DNA sequence: TGTGCCAGCAGCCGCGGGACGAACTACGAGCAGTACTTC. Combining the CDR3 with reference TRBV7-2 and TRBJ2-7 gives the whole variable domain GAGVSQSPSNKVTEKGKDVELRCDPISGHTALYWYRQSLGQGLEFLIYFQGNSAPDKSGLPSDRFSAERTGGSVSTLTIQRTQQEDSAVYLCASSRGTNYEQYFGPGTRLTVT.

This clonotype was counted at least ten times. CDR3 nucleotides: TGTGCCAGCAGCCCCTATCCCCGGGACGTGGCCTACGAGCAGTACTTC. Its protein is CASSPYPRDVAYEQYF. The genes are TRBV4-2 and TRBJ2-7; D could derive from TRBD1 or TRBD2 (5 bases each). Between the trimmed V and J ends, which lost 4 bases and 2 bases, there was a span of 18 bases. Germline loops: CDR1 LGHNA, CDR2 YNFKEQ. CDR3 size: 16 residues.